This T cell receptor beta chain was recorded in a study of molecular identifiers for immune sequencing clone quantification. The wider study: Replicate experiments divided RNA from roughly 20,000 or 100,000 naive CD8 cells into five parts and sequenced four.

The authors built bulk TCR libraries by previously described methods with listed TCR primers. TCRdb re-analysed the PCR reads in MiXCR, keeping a single row per CDR3 protein. The sample carries over 60,000 distinct CDR3 sequences, around 19% recorded once. CD8+CD4-CCR7+CD45RA+ sorting gave the naive CD8 T cells. Germline V gives CDR1 PRHDT, CDR2 FYEKMQ (reference sequence). Trimming took 4 bases from V and 1 from J, leaving 15 bases between them. The CDR3 totals 16 residues. The chain uses TRBV13 and TRBJ2-3; D gene unclear. Sample: naive CD8+ T cells from blood, with Jurkat cell RNA spiked in. As for subset: FACS-sorted CD8+CD4-CCR7+CD45RA+ naive T cells. The TCR was taken from a human donor in good health. Some libraries in this study had Jurkat cell RNA spiked in. The CDR3 here is CASSWTGSWGTDTQYF. The CDR3 DNA sequence: TGTGCCAGCAGCTGGACGGGTTCCTGGGGCACAGATACGCAGTATTTT.